Below, 7 T cell receptor beta chains from the same sample are listed, as sequenced in a study of a mutant IDH1 vaccine in newly diagnosed glioma. Time point specified: baseline, week 1 (first vaccination visit). Treatment reported: pre-vaccination baseline after standard-of-care therapy. Sequenced by immunoSEQ multiplex PCR; TCRdb stores in-frame clones only, minus some. This table has around 87,000 clones, about four fifths appearing once. Sample: PBMCs, taken from a glioma patient treated with radiotherapy, temozolomide or both. The receptors stem from a woman aged 45-60 years with glioma.

The CDR3 DNA follows: TGTGCCAGCAGTTACTCGGGGACTTATGGCTACACCTTC. This encodes CASSYSGTYGYTF. This rearrangement joins TRBV6-6 to TRBJ1-2; tentative D call: TRBD1 (5 bases). CDR3 length: 13 residues. V lost 0 bases and J lost 5, with 7 bases in between. Germline loops: CDR1 MNHNY, CDR2 SVGAGI (reference sequence).

V and J are TRBV7-9 and TRBJ1-1; TRBD1 matches at 9 bases. The CDR3 is 14 residues long. V lost 5 bases to trimming and J lost 3 bases; unmatched junction nucleotides: 4. The V gene's germline CDR1 is SEHNR and CDR2 FQNEAQ (reference sequence). The CDR3 DNA follows: TGTGCCAGCAGCCGGGACAGGGAGGACACTGAAGCTTTCTTT. It specifies CASSRDREDTEAFF.

The chain has TRBV13 and TRBJ1-2; 9 bases line up with TRBD1. CDR1 and CDR2 from the germline V gene are PRHDT and FYEKMQ (reference sequence). The CDR3 totals 13 residues. With V trimmed by 3 bases and J by 6 bases, 2 bases remained unmatched. The CDR3 loop reads CASSFGTGNGYTF. The CDR3 DNA reads as TGTGCCAGCAGCTTCGGGACAGGGAATGGCTACACCTTC.

The chain couples TRBV27 to TRBJ1-1; D is ambiguous. Trimming shortened V by 6 bases and J by 5 bases, and 7 bases separated the two germline ends. CDR3 length equals 11 residues. Germline loops: CDR1 MNHEY, CDR2 SMNVEV (reference sequence). The CDR3 coding sequence is TGTGCCAGCAGGAAGGCAACTGAAGCTTTCTTT. This translates into CASRKATEAFF.

The chain recombines TRBV6-5 with TRBJ2-7; D possibly corresponds to TRBD1 (6 bases). The CDR3 length is 12 residues. Germline loops: CDR1 MNHEY, CDR2 SVGAGI. Trimming shortened V by 7 bases and J by 5 bases, and 12 bases separated the two germline ends. The CDR3 nucleotides are TGTGCCAGCAAGAGGACAGTGGACGAGCAGTACTTC. Encoded protein: CASKRTVDEQYF.

In DNA, the CDR3 is TGTGCCAGCAGCGGCCCAATGAGGTATGGCTACACCTTC. Translated: CASSGPMRYGYTF. V usage is TRBV9 and J usage is TRBJ1-2; D gene uncertain. This CDR3 spans 13 amino acids. The V end lost 3 bases, the J end lost 5 bases, and 11 bases lay between the germline ends. Germline CDR1 reads SGDLS; CDR2 reads YYNGEE.

The V gene is TRBV9, the J gene TRBJ2-7, with D perhaps assigned TRBD1 or TRBD2 (6 bases each). Between the trimmed V and J ends, which lost 3 bases and 7 bases, there was a span of 20 bases. CDR1 and CDR2 from the germline V gene are SGDLS and YYNGEE. The CDR3 sequence is 15 residues long. The CDR3: CASSAGGGPKGEQYF. The DNA of the CDR3 is TGTGCCAGCAGCGCCGGAGGGGGACCGAAGGGGGAGCAGTACTTC.